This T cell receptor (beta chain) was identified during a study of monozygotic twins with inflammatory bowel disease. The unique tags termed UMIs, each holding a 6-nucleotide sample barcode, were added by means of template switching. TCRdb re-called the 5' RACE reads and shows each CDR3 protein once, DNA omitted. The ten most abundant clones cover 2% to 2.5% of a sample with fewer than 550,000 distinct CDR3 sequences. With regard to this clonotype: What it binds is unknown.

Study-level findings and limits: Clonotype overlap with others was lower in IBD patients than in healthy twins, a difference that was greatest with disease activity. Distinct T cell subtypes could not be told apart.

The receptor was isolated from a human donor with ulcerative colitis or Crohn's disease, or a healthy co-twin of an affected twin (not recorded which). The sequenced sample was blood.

The CDR3 loop is CASSQVVSAITEAFF. The chain has TRBV4-2 and TRBJ1-1. The germline gives CDR1 LGHNA, CDR2 YNFKEQ. The CDR3 is made up of 15 amino acids.